Shown below are 11 T cell receptor beta chains from a single sample sequenced in a study of Graves' ophthalmopathy and Graves' hyperthyroidism. CDR3 regions of TCR beta were amplified from RNA transcripts. Second-round multiplex PCR came after first-round RT-PCR with HTBI primers. TCRdb independently ran MiXCR on the multiplex PCR reads; one entry per CDR3 protein. This table has a few hundred thousand distinct CDR3 sequences, 17% appearing once. The sequenced sample was peripheral blood. The source of these receptors is an adult man with Graves' ophthalmopathy.

This clonotype was counted at least ten times. V usage is TRBV6-5 and J usage is TRBJ2-5, with 10 positions matching TRBD2. Looked up from germline, CDR1 is MNHEY and CDR2 is SVGAGI. CDR3 length equals 16 residues. V shed 2 bases and J 4 bases; nucleotides not matched to a gene: 7. The CDR3 sequence: CASSYRASGGGETQYF. CDR3 nucleotides: TGTGCCAGCAGTTACCGGGCTAGCGGGGGCGGAGAGACCCAGTACTTC.

Many counts were recorded for this clonotype. V and J are TRBV7-2 and TRBJ2-7; no clear D gene. Germline V lookup: CDR1 SGHTA, CDR2 FQGNSA. V was trimmed by 4 bases and J by 6 bases, leaving 16 bases between them. The CDR3 loop spans 14 amino acids. CDR3 coding DNA: TGTGCCAGCAGCTCACGAACTACCTCCGTCGAGCAGTACTTC. Protein sequence: CASSSRTTSVEQYF.

This clonotype was seen a single time. The rearrangement uses TRBV6-2 or TRBV6-3 and TRBJ2-7, with TRBD2 matching over 14 bases. After removal of 5 bases from V and 5 bases from J, the junction contained 5 bases not matched to a gene. The CDR3 has 15 residues. CDR1 and CDR2 (germline): MNHEY, SVGEGT. CDR3 DNA: TGTGCCAGCAGTCGGACTAGCGGGGGGACCCACGAGCAGTACTTC. Amino acid sequence: CASSRTSGGTHEQYF.

At least ten counts were recorded for this clonotype. A much larger clone differs by one base, so this may be a read error. V and J are TRBV6-1 and TRBJ1-2; D not resolved. This CDR3 is 17 amino acids long. Per the germline V gene, CDR1 is MNHNS and CDR2 is SASEGT. Trimming removed 4 bases at V and 2 bases at J, with 20 bases between. The CDR3 loop reads CASSVPGQPKGNYGYTF. The DNA of the CDR3 is TGTGCCAGCAGTGTACCGGGCCAGCCTAAAGGAAACTATGGCTACACCTTC.

This clonotype was seen ten or more times. This sequence joins TRBV6-2 or TRBV6-3 and TRBJ2-7; D unresolved. Trimming removed 5 bases at V and 5 bases at J, with 7 bases between. Germline loops: CDR1 MNHEY, CDR2 SVGEGT. The CDR3 is 11 amino acids. CDR3: CASSRQDEQYF. The CDR3 bases are TGTGCCAGCAGTCGGCAGGACGAGCAGTACTTC.

This clonotype was counted many times. This sequence joins TRBV20-1 and TRBJ1-3, with no clear D. Trimming stripped 1 base from V and 1 base from J, with 17 bases between. The length of the CDR3 is 17 residues. In germline, CDR1 is DFQATT, CDR2 SNEGSKA (reference sequence). The CDR3 region is CSARVGKSNDSGNTIYF. CDR3 sequence (DNA): TGCAGTGCTAGAGTTGGAAAGAGCAACGATTCTGGAAACACCATATATTTT.

The sample holds many counts of this clonotype. The chain uses TRBV29-1 and TRBJ1-2; perhaps TRBD1 as D (6 bases). The CDR3 contains 12 residues. Per germline, CDR1 SQVTM and CDR2 ANQGSEA. V lost 4 bases and J 7 bases, leaving 13 bases between the germline ends. CDR3 nucleotide sequence: TGCAGCGTTGCTGGGGCAGGGGTTGGCTACACCTTC. This gives the protein CSVAGAGVGYTF.

This clonotype was seen at least ten times. This rearrangement joins TRBV6-5 to TRBJ1-6; D not certain. V was shortened by 2 bases and J by 10 bases, with 9 bases between the two germline ends. The CDR3 has 13 residues. Germline V lookup: CDR1 MNHEY, CDR2 SVGAGI. CDR3 residues: CASSYGVLSPLHF. DNA of the CDR3: TGTGCCAGCAGTTACGGGGTCCTCTCACCCCTCCACTTT.

This chain connects TRBV7-3 to TRBJ1-1, with TRBD1 as a possible D gene (5 bases). The germline CDR1 and CDR2 sequences are SGHTA and FQGTGA. The CDR3 runs 15 residues. Trimming pared 5 bases from V and 2 bases from J, leaving 15 bases between. For the CDR3, the DNA is TGTGCCAGCAGCGTGACGGGGGGAGTAAACACTGAAGCTTTCTTT. This translates into CASSVTGGVNTEAFF.

This clonotype was seen ten or more times. This chain joins TRBV5-1 and TRBJ1-2; tentative D call: TRBD1 (6 bases). Per the germline V gene, CDR1 is SGHRS and CDR2 is YFSETQ. The CDR3 contains 15 residues. Deletions cut 4 bases from V and 3 bases from J, with 16 bases between. This CDR3 is CASSTDRGQYYGYTF. Here the CDR3 DNA reads TGCGCCAGCAGCACGGATAGAGGACAGTACTATGGCTACACCTTC.

This clonotype was recorded many times. J is TRBJ2-5 and V is TRBV6-1; D ambiguous. The V gene lost 6 bases and the J gene lost 5 bases, with 16 bases spanning the gap. The CDR3 consists of 14 residues. CDR1 is MNHNS, CDR2 SASEGT, per germline. CDR3 sequence: CASSNVITYETQYF. CDR3 sequence (DNA): TGTGCCAGCAGCAACGTTATAACATACGAGACCCAGTACTTC.